This is a list of T cell receptor beta chains from one sample in a study of T-cell memory formation after mild COVID-19. From the 5' RACE reads, TCRdb called clonotypes with MiXCR, one entry per CDR3 protein. The table shows around 250,000 distinct CDR3 sequences, with around 16% occurring only once. The sample comprised PBMCs or a T cell subset sorted from them (not recorded which). All receptors derive from a man between 18 and 35 years old who had mild COVID-19 (a few samples of this study predate the infection). Cell type and time point are not known. Both conserved end residues are part of each CDR3. D genes are given only for firm matches. Size tells how often a clone was seen (once, few, many) or the class of an expanded clone, and some rows leave it out.

D gene,J gene,clone size,V gene,CDR3 protein,CDR3 DNA
NA,TRBJ1-3,few,TRBV12-3/TRBV12-4,CASRAEALSSGNTIYF,TGTGCCAGCCGTGCAGAGGCCCTTAGCTCTGGAAACACCATATATTTT
NA,TRBJ1-6,many,TRBV2,CASRNNSPLHF,TGTGCCAGTCGTAATAATTCACCCCTCCACTTT
TRBD1,TRBJ1-2,few,TRBV7-9,CASSPGTGALYGYTF,TGTGCCAGCAGCCCCGGGACAGGGGCCCTGTATGGCTACACCTTC
TRBD1,TRBJ2-2,NA,TRBV6-6,CASSNRGDTGELFF,TGTGCCAGCAGTAACAGGGGGGACACCGGGGAGCTGTTTTTT
NA,TRBJ1-4,NA,TRBV6-6,CASSYGQGSEKLFF,TGTGCCAGCAGTTACGGGCAGGGGAGTGAAAAACTGTTTTTT
NA,TRBJ1-6,few,TRBV10-3,CAVQRGFNSPLHF,TGTGCCGTCCAAAGGGGCTTTAATTCACCCCTCCACTTT
TRBD2,TRBJ2-3,NA,TRBV4-3,CASSVVAGVTDTQYF,TGCGCCAGCAGCGTGGTAGCGGGGGTCACAGATACGCAGTATTTT
NA,TRBJ1-2,NA,TRBV7-2,CASSSPYGYTF,TGTGCCAGCAGCTCCCCCTATGGCTACACCTTC
NA,TRBJ2-6,few,TRBV20-1,CRKSGGFSGANVLTF,TGCAGGAAATCGGGGGGCTTCTCTGGGGCCAACGTCCTGACTTTC
NA,TRBJ1-5,NA,TRBV21-1,CEKQPQHF,TGCGAAAAACAGCCCCAGCATTTT
NA,TRBJ2-7,few,TRBV25-1,CASSREAVEQYF,TGTGCCAGCAGTCGTGAGGCGGTCGAGCAGTACTTC
NA,TRBJ2-5,many,TRBV6-2/TRBV6-3,CASRQGETQYF,TGTGCCAGCCGCCAAGGAGAGACCCAGTACTTC
NA,TRBJ2-3,few,TRBV7-2,CASSLVPLTQYTQYF,TGTGCCAGCAGCTTAGTCCCTCTTACGCAATATACGCAGTATTTT
NA,TRBJ2-4,NA,TRBV7-9,CASSLVGVNIQYF,TGTGCCAGCAGCTTAGTAGGGGTAAACATTCAGTACTTC
TRBD1,TRBJ2-3,NA,TRBV4-1,CASSQGQGNLYQTQYF,TGCGCCAGCAGCCAAGGACAGGGGAATCTCTATCAGACGCAGTATTTT
NA,TRBJ2-3,NA,TRBV7-2,CASSLYGPTDTQYF,TGTGCCAGCAGCTTATACGGCCCCACAGATACGCAGTATTTT
TRBD1,TRBJ1-1,NA,TRBV11-2,CASSPGTAFMNTEAFF,TGTGCCAGCAGCCCTGGGACAGCCTTTATGAACACTGAAGCTTTCTTT
NA,TRBJ2-2,NA,TRBV7-3,CASSLRWGGELFF,TGTGCCAGCAGCTTAAGATGGGGCGGGGAGCTGTTTTTT
NA,TRBJ2-3,few,TRBV4-1,CASSQAPQSPQYF,TGCGCCAGCAGCCAAGCCCCCCAGAGTCCGCAGTATTTT
TRBD2,TRBJ2-7,NA,TRBV18,CASSPPGTSYEQYF,TGTGCCAGCTCACCACCCGGGACTAGCTACGAGCAGTACTTC
NA,TRBJ2-5,few,TRBV3-1,CASSRGGLKTQYF,TGTGCCAGCAGCCGAGGGGGGCTAAAGACCCAGTACTTC
TRBD2,TRBJ2-3,few,TRBV7-2,CASSSGLAGGHTQYF,TGTGCCAGCAGCTCTGGACTAGCGGGGGGGCATACGCAGTATTTT
TRBD2,TRBJ2-1,NA,TRBV15,CATSRGRTSGDNQFF,TGTGCCACCAGCAGAGGTAGGACTAGCGGTGACAATCAGTTCTTC